Described below is a single TCR beta chain sequence and its context. The antigen is undetermined. This entry belongs to a study of cytomegalovirus exposure and HLA in healthy donors. Notes on the study in general: Analysis was performed later, and it showed HLA-associated TCR beta chains to be more clonally expanded than equally common others. According to an earlier analysis, most TCR beta V segments yielded productive rearrangements about 87% or about 30% of the time. Across HLA loci, a later analysis found differing TCR association rates, with DRB1 most and HLA-C fewest.

A multiplex PCR was run with 60 Vbeta primers and 13 Jbeta primers. Per the authors' pipeline: Unique TCR beta chains numbered about 79 million in a later analysis, with around 11 million shared. The assay was immunoSEQ multiplex PCR, and TCRdb's table has in-frame clones only and misses some. V and J calls and clone size are those listed in that table; D and trimming were worked out from the DNA. Seen here are around 110,000 clones, roughly 79% observed once, and the top ten hold about 3.9%. Sequencing input: PBMCs. The sequence derives from a woman younger than 45 in good health and CMV-seronegative.

The CDR3: CASAPRSDRGPLSSYNEQFF. CDR3 DNA: TGTGCCAGCGCCCCTCGGTCTGACAGAGGTCCCCTTAGCTCCTACAATGAGCAGTTCTTC. The V gene is TRBV7-3, the J gene TRBJ2-1; a weak D match, TRBD1 (5 bases). The ends were cut back, 8 bases at V and 0 bases at J, with 29 bases in the middle. The germline V gene has CDR1 SGHTA and CDR2 FQGTGA. CDR3 length: 20 residues.